The 4 T cell receptor beta chains below all came from one sample that was sequenced in a study of OX40 agonist ivuxolimab in advanced cancers. Here immunoSEQ multiplex PCR was the method, and the copy in TCRdb shows in-frame clones only, minus some. The sample yields about 80,000 clones, about 94% seen once. This material consisted of CD4+ or CD8+ T cells sorted from blood, taken in a trial of the OX40 agonist ivuxolimab. These receptors were obtained from an adult with an advanced solid tumor such as melanoma, head and neck, liver or kidney cancer.

The genes are TRBV4-1 and TRBJ2-5, with TRBD2 matching 9 bases. Germline V gene data show CDR1 as MGHRA and CDR2 as YSYEKL. V lost 1 base, J lost 1 base, and 4 bases stayed unmatched. The CDR3 has 16 residues. CDR3 protein: CASSQAPSGVQETQYF. CDR3 in DNA: TGCGCCAGCAGCCAAGCTCCTAGCGGGGTCCAAGAGACCCAGTACTTC.

The gene calls are TRBV7-9 and TRBJ2-7; 8 nucleotides agree with TRBD2. Losses at the gene ends were 5 bases for V and 0 bases for J; bases not matched to a gene: 6. CDR1 and CDR2 from the germline V gene are SEHNR and FQNEAQ (reference sequence). The CDR3 has 15 residues. The CDR3 coding sequence is TGTGCCAGCAGCCCCGAGCGGGAGAGCTCCTACGAGCAGTACTTC. Translating it yields CASSPERESSYEQYF. Full variable domain (missing parts from reference TRBV7-9 and TRBJ2-7): DTGVSQNPRHKITKRGQNVTFRCDPISEHNRLYWYRQTLGQGPEFLTYFQNEAQLEKSRLLSDRFSAERPKGSFSTLEIQRTEQGDSAMYLCASSPERESSYEQYFGPGTRLTVT.

The chain uses TRBV27 and TRBJ2-2, with a possible D match to TRBD2 (5 bases). CDR3 length: 12 amino acids. Germline CDR1 is MNHEY and CDR2 is SMNVEV (reference sequence). V was pared by 5 bases and J by 6 bases, with 7 bases between. The CDR3 loop reads CASSVGAGELFF. The CDR3 region has the DNA TGTGCCAGCAGTGTCGGGGCCGGGGAGCTGTTTTTT.

The J gene is TRBJ2-5, the V gene TRBV29-1; 8 bases are shared with TRBD1. V trimming: 6 bases; J trimming: 1 base; junction bases outside the gene matches: 4. CDR1 and CDR2 from the germline V gene are SQVTM and ANQGSEA. The CDR3 is 13 amino acids. The DNA of the CDR3 is TGCAGCGTACGGGGACAGGTCCAAGAGACCCAGTACTTC. This translates into CSVRGQVQETQYF.